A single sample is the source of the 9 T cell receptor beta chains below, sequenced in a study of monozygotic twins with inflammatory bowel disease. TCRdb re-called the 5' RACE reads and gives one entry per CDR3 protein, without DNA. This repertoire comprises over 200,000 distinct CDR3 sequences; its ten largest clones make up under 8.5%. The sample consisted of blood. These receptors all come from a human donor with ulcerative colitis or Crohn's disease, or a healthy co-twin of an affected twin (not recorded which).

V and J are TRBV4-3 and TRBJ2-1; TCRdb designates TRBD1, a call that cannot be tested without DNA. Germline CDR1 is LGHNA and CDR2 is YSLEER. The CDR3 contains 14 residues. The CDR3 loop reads CASQGPGDYNEQFF.

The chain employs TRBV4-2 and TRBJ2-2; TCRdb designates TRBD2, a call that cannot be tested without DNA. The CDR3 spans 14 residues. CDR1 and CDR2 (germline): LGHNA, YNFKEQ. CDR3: CASSQEKGHGELFF.

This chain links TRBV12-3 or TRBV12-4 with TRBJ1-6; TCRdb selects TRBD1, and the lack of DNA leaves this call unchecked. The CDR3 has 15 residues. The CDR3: CASTTRGSGASPLHF.

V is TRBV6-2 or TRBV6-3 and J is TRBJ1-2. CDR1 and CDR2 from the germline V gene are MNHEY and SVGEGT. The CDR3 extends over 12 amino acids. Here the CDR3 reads CASKEGNYGYTF.

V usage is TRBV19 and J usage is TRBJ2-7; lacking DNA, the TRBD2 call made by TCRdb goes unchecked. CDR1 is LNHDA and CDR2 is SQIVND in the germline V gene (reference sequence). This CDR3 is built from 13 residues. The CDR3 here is CASRGGVWGEQYF.

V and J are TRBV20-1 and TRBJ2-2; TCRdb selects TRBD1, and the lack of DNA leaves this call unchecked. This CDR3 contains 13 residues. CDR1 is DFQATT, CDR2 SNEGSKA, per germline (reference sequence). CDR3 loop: CSARRAGSGELFF.

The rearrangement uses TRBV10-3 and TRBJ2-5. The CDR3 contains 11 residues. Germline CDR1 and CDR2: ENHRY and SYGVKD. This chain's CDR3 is CAISVQETQYF.

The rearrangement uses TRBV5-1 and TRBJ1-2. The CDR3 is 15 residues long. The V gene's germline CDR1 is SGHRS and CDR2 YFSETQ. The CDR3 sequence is CASRSVPGTNYGYTF.

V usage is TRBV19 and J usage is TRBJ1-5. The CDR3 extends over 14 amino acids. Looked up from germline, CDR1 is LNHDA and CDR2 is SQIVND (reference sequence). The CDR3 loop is CASSIKNSNQPQHF.